A selection of T cell receptor beta chains follows, all from one sample in a study of T-cell reconstitution after alpha-beta-depleted transplantation in children. One entry per CDR3 protein results from TCRdb running MiXCR on the PCR reads. The sample gives approximately 170,000 distinct CDR3 sequences, 8.5% to 14% of which show up once; 13% is in the top ten. Sequencing was performed on PBMCs, taken before TCRalphabeta/CD19-depleted stem cell transplant. These receptors all come from a boy aged 2 to 10 with acute myeloid leukemia, due to receive a stem cell transplant. Each CDR3 is given with its conserved first and last residue. The D gene is left open where the match is weak. The listing skips clone size in some rows; elsewhere it reads once, few, many or a size class.

TRBV18,many,TRBJ2-2,NA,TGTGCCAGCTCACCACGAACCGGGTCCCAAGTGAACACCGGGGAGCTGTTTTTT,CASSPRTGSQVNTGELFF
TRBV5-1,many,TRBJ2-3,TRBD2,TGCGCCAGCAGGGCAGGAGCGGGAGACACAGCTACGCAGTATTTT,CASRAGAGDTATQYF
TRBV12-3/TRBV12-4,many,TRBJ2-5,NA,TGTGCCAGCAGTCCCTTGCGGGCGGTGGTGACCCAGTACTTC,CASSPLRAVVTQYF
TRBV7-9,many,TRBJ2-1,NA,TGTGCCAGCAGCTTACCCTCGGGGCGGCACAATGAGCAGTTCTTC,CASSLPSGRHNEQFF
TRBV6-5,many,TRBJ2-7,NA,TGTGCCAGCAGGATCAGTTTCTCCTACGAGCAGTACTTC,CASRISFSYEQYF
TRBV6-5,many,TRBJ1-6,NA,TGTGCCAGCAGTTACGGTCAGGGCAATTCACCCCTCCACTTT,CASSYGQGNSPLHF
TRBV24-1,once,TRBJ1-2,NA,TGTGCCACCAGTGATAGGGGCAGAGGATATGGCTACACCTTC,CATSDRGRGYGYTF
TRBV7-3,many,TRBJ2-2,TRBD2,TGTGCCAGCAGCCCAGAAAATTGGGTAGCGGGAGATGACACCGGGGAGCTGTTTTTT,CASSPENWVAGDDTGELFF
TRBV9,many,TRBJ2-1,NA,TGTGCCAGCAGCGTGGGGGGCGGGGCCAACCCTTCCTACAATGAGCAGTTCTTC,CASSVGGGANPSYNEQFF
TRBV10-3,many,TRBJ1-1,TRBD1,TGTGCCATCAGTGAGTCAGGGGGCAGTTTGTTCACTGAAGCTTTCTTT,CAISESGGSLFTEAFF
TRBV6-1,many,TRBJ2-1,TRBD2,TGTGCCAGCGAGTCTAGCGGGGGGGATGAGCAGTTCTTC,CASESSGGDEQFF
TRBV27,many,TRBJ1-5,NA,TGTGCCAGCAGTCCCCCGGGGAGGCCCCAGCATTTT,CASSPPGRPQHF
TRBV20-1,many,TRBJ1-5,NA,TGCAGTGCCTCAACTCGGGGCGGGTGGAGCAATCAGCCCCAGCATTTT,CSASTRGGWSNQPQHF
TRBV11-3,many,TRBJ1-2,NA,TGTGCCAGCAGCTCCCTCAGGGAATTTTTTCGGGACAACTATGGCTACACCTTC,CASSSLREFFRDNYGYTF
TRBV27,few,TRBJ1-5,NA,TGTGCCAGCAGTTTTCGGCAACCAAGCAATCAGCCCCAGCATTTT,CASSFRQPSNQPQHF
TRBV4-2,many,TRBJ2-5,NA,TGTGCCAGCAGCCAAGACGCGGACGGGGATGGGGAGACCCAGTACTTC,CASSQDADGDGETQYF
TRBV6-1,many,TRBJ1-5,TRBD1,TGTGCCAGCAGGCGGACAGGGATACATCAGCCCCAGCATTTT,CASRRTGIHQPQHF
TRBV7-9,many,TRBJ2-4,NA,TGTGCCAGCAGCCCTCTAGGAGGTCAAGCCAAAAACATTCAGTACTTC,CASSPLGGQAKNIQYF
TRBV7-9,many,TRBJ2-7,NA,TGTGCCAGCAGCCCCGCCGGCGGTTCCTACGAGCAGTACTTC,CASSPAGGSYEQYF
TRBV5-1,many,TRBJ2-7,NA,TGCGCCAGCGGAGACCTTGGGGGCTCCTACGAGCAGTACTTC,CASGDLGGSYEQYF
TRBV5-1,many,TRBJ2-6,NA,TGCGCCAGCAGCTTGAGGGTCTCTGGGGCCAACGTCCTGACTTTC,CASSLRVSGANVLTF
TRBV20-1,many,TRBJ2-7,TRBD2,TGCAGTGCTAGGACTAGCGGGAGGCCTCCCTACGAGCAGTACTTC,CSARTSGRPPYEQYF
TRBV19,NA,TRBJ2-1,NA,TGTGCCAGTAGTATTCAGGCAGGGGGGTACAATGAGCAGTTCTTC,CASSIQAGGYNEQFF
TRBV5-1,many,TRBJ2-3,TRBD2,TGCGCCAGCGGAGCGGGGGTCACAGATACGCAGTATTTT,CASGAGVTDTQYF
TRBV27,NA,TRBJ2-2,TRBD2,TGTGCCAGCAGTAAAGACACGGGGGGGCGGAACGGGGAGCTGTTTTTT,CASSKDTGGRNGELFF
TRBV6-5,many,TRBJ2-3,TRBD2,TGTGCCAGCAGTTACACTGGGACTAGAGTTACAGATACGCAGTATTTT,CASSYTGTRVTDTQYF
TRBV12-3/TRBV12-4,many,TRBJ2-5,NA,TGTGCCAGCAGTCCGGGACCAGCGGAGACCCAGTACTTC,CASSPGPAETQYF
TRBV5-1,many,TRBJ1-5,NA,TGCGCCAGCAGCCCGGGGGGGTTCAATCAGCCCCAGCATTTT,CASSPGGFNQPQHF
TRBV28,many,TRBJ2-7,TRBD1,TGTGCCAGCAGTCGACAGGGGGCGTCGGACGAGCAGTACTTC,CASSRQGASDEQYF
TRBV3-1,NA,TRBJ1-2,NA,TGTGCCAGCAGCCCAAGGGAGGTTGGGCCCTATGGCTACACCTTC,CASSPREVGPYGYTF
TRBV7-2,many,TRBJ1-5,NA,TGTGCCAGCAGCCCCTTTCTCCAGGGAGCTCAGCCCCAGCATTTT,CASSPFLQGAQPQHF